There are a few counts of the clone carrying this T cell receptor (beta chain). Its antigen is not known. This sample is part of a study of cytomegalovirus exposure and HLA in healthy donors. The study, taken as a whole, reports: It was reportedly the case that the classifier diagnosed cytomegalovirus status with high specificity and sensitivity. Association with HLA alleles at 0.05 false discovery rate was found for 17,000 or so TCR beta sequences in a later analysis. TRBV6-2, TRBV6-3 and some other V segments were unresolvable in 87-base-pair reads.

The PCR ran on 60 Vbeta and 13 Jbeta primers. Assay used: immunoSEQ multiplex PCR; TCRdb lists only in-frame clones, some missing. The table includes 150,000 to 200,000 clones, approximately 80% detected once. Trimming took off 0 bases at V and 3 bases at J, with 12 bases between the two ends. Germline V lookup: CDR1 MGHRA, CDR2 YSYEKL. CDR3 length: 16 residues. This receptor was identified in a woman younger than 45 in good health and CMV-seropositive. The V call is TRBV4-1, the J call TRBJ1-5; D perhaps matches TRBD1 (6 bases). The sequencing sample was made of PBMCs. The CDR3 bases are TGCGCCAGCAGCCAAGAGTCCTGGACAGACAATCAGCCCCAGCATTTT. Translated, it gives CASSQESWTDNQPQHF.